This record covers a single T cell receptor beta chain. The CDR3 contains 15 residues. V shed 0 bases, J shed 2 bases, and the junction held 3 bases outside the gene matches. Germline CDR1 reads SNHLY; CDR2 reads FYNNEI. Sequencing was performed with immunoSEQ multiplex PCR; in TCRdb, only in-frame clones are kept and a portion is missing. The sample shows more than 70,000 clones, roughly four fifths of them seen only once. These data belong to a study of blood T cell repertoires in COVID-19. Sequencing was done on a sample of peripheral blood. J is TRBJ1-2 and V is TRBV2; 7 nucleotides align to TRBD1. The sequence derives from a human donor in a cohort sampled during active COVID-19. The CDR3 DNA follows: TGTGCCAGCAGTGAAGCGAGGACAGGAAACTATGGCTACACCTTC. Protein sequence: CASSEARTGNYGYTF.